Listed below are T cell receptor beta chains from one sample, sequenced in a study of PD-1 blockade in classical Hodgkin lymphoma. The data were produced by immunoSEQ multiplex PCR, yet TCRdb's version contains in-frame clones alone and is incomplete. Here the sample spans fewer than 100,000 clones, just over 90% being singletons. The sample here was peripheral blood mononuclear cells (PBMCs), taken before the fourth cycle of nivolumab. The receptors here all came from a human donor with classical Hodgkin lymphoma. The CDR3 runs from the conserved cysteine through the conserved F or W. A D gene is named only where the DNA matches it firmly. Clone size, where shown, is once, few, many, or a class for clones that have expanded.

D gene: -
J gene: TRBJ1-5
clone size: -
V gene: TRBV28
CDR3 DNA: TGTGCCAGCACTGGGGGTTACAATCAGCCCCAGCATTTT
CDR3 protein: CASTGGYNQPQHF

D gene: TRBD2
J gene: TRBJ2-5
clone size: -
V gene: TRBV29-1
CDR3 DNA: TGCAGCGTTGTACTAGCGGGAAAAGAGACCCAGTACTTC
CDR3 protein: CSVVLAGKETQYF

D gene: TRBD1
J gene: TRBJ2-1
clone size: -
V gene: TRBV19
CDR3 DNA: TGTGCCAGTAGTTCGACAGGGGGCCTGTTCCATGAGCAGTTCTTC
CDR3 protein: CASSSTGGLFHEQFF

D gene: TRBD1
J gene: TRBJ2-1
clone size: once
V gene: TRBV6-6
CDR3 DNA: TGTGCCAGCAGTTACGGACAGGGGGCAAGTAATGAGCAGTTCTTC
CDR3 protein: CASSYGQGASNEQFF

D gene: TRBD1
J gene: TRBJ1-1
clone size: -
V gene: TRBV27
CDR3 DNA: TGTGCCAGCAGTCCCAATCCAGGGGGTTACACTGAAGCTTTCTTT
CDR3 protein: CASSPNPGGYTEAFF

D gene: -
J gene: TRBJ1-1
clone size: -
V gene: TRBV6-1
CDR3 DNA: TGTGCCAGCACGCTAAGTGTGAACACTGAAGCTTTCTTT
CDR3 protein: CASTLSVNTEAFF

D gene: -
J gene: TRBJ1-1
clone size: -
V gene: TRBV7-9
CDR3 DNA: TGTGCCAGCAGCCTCCCTCTATGGACTGAAGCTTTCTTT
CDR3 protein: CASSLPLWTEAFF

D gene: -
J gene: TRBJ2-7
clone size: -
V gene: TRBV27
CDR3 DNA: TGTGCCAGCAGTTTAGTGGGGGCCAGGATTTACGAGCAGTACTTC
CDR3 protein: CASSLVGARIYEQYF

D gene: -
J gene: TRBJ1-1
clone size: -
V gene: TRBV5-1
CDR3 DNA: TGCGCCAGCAGGGTCAGGCAGGGGTACCATGAAGCTTTCTTT
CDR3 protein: CASRVRQGYHEAFF

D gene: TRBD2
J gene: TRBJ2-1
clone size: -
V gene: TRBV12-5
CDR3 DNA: TGTGCTAGTGGTTTAAGCGGGAGTTACAATGAGCAGTTCTTC
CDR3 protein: CASGLSGSYNEQFF

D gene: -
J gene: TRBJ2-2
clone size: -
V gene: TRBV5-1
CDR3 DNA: TGCGCCAGCAGCTTACAACAGACGAACACCGGGGAGCTGTTTTTT
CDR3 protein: CASSLQQTNTGELFF

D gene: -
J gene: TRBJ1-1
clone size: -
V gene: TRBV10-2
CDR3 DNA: TGCGCCAGCAGTCTCAGGGCGGACACTGAAGCTTTCTTT
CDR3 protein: CASSLRADTEAFF

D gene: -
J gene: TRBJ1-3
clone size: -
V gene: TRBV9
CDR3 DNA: TGTGCCAGCAGCGTACTAGCAGGAAACACCATATATTTT
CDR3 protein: CASSVLAGNTIYF

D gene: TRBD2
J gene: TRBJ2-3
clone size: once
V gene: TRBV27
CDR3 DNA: TGTGCCAGCAGTGTTAGCGGGAGCGGTACAGATACGCAGTATTTT
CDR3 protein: CASSVSGSGTDTQYF

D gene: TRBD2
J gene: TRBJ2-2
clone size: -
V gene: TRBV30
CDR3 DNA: TGTGCCTGGAGTGCCCAAATAGCGGGAGGGACCGGGGAGCTGTTTTTT
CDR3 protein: CAWSAQIAGGTGELFF

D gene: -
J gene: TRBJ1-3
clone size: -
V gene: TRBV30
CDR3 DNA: TGTGCCTGGAGTTCGGTACAGGCCAGCTCTGGAAACACCATATATTTT
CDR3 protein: CAWSSVQASSGNTIYF

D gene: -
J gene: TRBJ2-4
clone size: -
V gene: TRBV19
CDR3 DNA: TGTGCCAGTAGTATTCGGCGGGACCCCAACATTCAGTACTTC
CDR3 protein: CASSIRRDPNIQYF

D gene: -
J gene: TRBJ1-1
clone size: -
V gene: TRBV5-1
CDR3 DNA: TGCGCCAGCAGCCCCGGGACACCGAACACTGAAGCTTTCTTT
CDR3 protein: CASSPGTPNTEAFF

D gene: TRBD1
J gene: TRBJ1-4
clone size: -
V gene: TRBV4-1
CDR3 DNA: TGCGCCAGCAGCCAAGGACAGGGCGGCGAAAAACTGTTTTTT
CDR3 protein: CASSQGQGGEKLFF

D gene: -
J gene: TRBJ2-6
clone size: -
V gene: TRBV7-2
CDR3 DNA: TGTGCCAGCAGCTTAGCTGGGGCTGGGGCCAACGTCCTGACTTTC
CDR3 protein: CASSLAGAGANVLTF

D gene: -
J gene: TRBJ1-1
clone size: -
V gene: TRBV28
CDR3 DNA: TGTGCCAGCAGTTTATCACAAATGAACACTGAAGCTTTCTTT
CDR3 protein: CASSLSQMNTEAFF

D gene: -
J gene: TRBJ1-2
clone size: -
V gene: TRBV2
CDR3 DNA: TGTGCCAGCAGTGATCTTTTCCGGGGGACTAACTATGGCTACACCTTC
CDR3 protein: CASSDLFRGTNYGYTF

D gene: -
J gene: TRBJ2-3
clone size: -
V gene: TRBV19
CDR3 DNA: TGTGCCAGTAAAAAGAGGGACTCAGATACGCAGTATTTT
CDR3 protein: CASKKRDSDTQYF

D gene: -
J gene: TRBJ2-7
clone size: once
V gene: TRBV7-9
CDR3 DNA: TGTGCCAGCAGCATTATAGGAGGTAGCGGCGAGCAGTACTTC
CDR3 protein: CASSIIGGSGEQYF

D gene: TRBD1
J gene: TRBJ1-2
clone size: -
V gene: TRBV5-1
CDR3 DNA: TGCGCCAGCAGACAGACAGGGGCGGTCGGGAATGGCTACACCTTC
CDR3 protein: CASRQTGAVGNGYTF

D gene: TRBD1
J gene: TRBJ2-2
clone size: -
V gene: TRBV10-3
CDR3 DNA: TGTGCCATCAGGGGACAGCTCCCGAACACCGGGGAGCTGTTTTTT
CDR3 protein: CAIRGQLPNTGELFF

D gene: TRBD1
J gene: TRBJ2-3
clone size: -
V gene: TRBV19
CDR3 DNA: TGTGCCAGTAGTATTCTCCTTGGACAGGGAAGGGGGAATACGCAGTATTTT
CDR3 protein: CASSILLGQGRGNTQYF

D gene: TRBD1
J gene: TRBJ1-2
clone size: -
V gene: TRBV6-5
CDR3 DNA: TGTGCCAGCAGTTACTCGACAGGGGGATGGTATGGCTACACCTTC
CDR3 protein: CASSYSTGGWYGYTF

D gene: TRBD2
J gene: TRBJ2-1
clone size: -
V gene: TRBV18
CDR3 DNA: TGTGCCAGCTCACCACCGTTTAGCGGGAGGTCTAATGAGCAGTTCTTC
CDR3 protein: CASSPPFSGRSNEQFF

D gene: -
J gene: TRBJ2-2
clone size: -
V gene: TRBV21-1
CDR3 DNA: TGTGCCAGCCCGCGGTGCCGGACTTGCCTTGGGATTAGGGAGCTGTTTTTT
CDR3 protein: CASPRCRTCLGIRELFF

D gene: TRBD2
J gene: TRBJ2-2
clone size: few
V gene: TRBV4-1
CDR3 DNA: TGCGCCAGTGGGGAGGGCCGGGAGCTGTTTTTT
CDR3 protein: CASGEGRELFF

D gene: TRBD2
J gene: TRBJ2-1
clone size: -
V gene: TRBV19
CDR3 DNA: TGTGCCAGTAGAAGGACTAGCGGGAGGGCGGGGGACAATGAGCAGTTCTTC
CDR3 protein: CASRRTSGRAGDNEQFF